The present T cell receptor (beta chain) was sequenced within a study of Ad26.COV2.S vaccination and SARS-CoV-2 variants. Study context: The donor was enrolled in the Ad26.COV2.S arm of the COV1001 trial. Intramuscularly, Ad26.COV2.S was given either once or twice, 56 days apart.

Regarding treatment: over 15 received Ad26.COV2.S at low or high dose, single or two shots; about 5 received placebo; per-sample allocation not given. Following the first vaccine or placebo injection, samples were taken on day 63. Generated by immunoSEQ multiplex PCR, the TCRdb table keeps only in-frame clones and is missing some. The table records 300,000 to 400,000 clones, around 88% of them present only once. The CDR3 length is 13 residues. Germline V lookup: CDR1 MGHRA, CDR2 YSYEKL. V lost 6 bases and J lost 5, with 14 bases in between. The sample was peripheral blood, taken in a trial of Ad26.COV2.S vaccine versus placebo. This chain connects TRBV4-1 to TRBJ2-7; D perhaps matches TRBD2 (6 bases). The sequence derives from a person aged 18-60 years who received the Ad26.COV2.S COVID-19 vaccine or a placebo. The CDR3 spells CASSHMGGNEQYF. In DNA, the CDR3 is TGCGCCAGCAGTCACATGGGGGGAAACGAGCAGTACTTC.